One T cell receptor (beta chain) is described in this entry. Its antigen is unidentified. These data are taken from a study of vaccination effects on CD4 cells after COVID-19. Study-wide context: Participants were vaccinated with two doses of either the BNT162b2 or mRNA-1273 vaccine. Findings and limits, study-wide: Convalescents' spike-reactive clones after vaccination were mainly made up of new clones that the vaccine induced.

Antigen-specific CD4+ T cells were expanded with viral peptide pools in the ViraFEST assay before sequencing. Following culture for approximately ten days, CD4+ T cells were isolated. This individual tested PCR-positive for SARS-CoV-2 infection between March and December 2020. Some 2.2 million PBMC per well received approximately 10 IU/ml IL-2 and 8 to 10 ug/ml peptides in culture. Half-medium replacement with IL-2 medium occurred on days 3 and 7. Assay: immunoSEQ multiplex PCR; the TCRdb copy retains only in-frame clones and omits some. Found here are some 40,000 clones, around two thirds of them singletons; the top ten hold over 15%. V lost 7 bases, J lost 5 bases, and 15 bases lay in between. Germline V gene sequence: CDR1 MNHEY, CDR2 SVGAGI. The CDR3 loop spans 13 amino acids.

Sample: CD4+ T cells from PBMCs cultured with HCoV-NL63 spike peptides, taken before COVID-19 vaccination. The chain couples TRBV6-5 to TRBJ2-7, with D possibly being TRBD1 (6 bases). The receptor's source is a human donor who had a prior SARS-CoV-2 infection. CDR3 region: CASNPRGVDEQYF. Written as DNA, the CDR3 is TGTGCCAGCAATCCCAGGGGTGTGGACGAGCAGTACTTC.